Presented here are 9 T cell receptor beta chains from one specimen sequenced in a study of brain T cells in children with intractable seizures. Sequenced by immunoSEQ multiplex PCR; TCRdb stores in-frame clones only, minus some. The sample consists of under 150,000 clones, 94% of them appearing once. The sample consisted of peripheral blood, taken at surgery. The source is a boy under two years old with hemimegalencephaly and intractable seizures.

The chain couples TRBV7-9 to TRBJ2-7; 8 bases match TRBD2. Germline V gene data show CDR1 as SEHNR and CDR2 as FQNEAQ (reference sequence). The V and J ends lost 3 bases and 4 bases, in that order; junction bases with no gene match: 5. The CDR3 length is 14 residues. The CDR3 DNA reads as TGTGCCAGCAGCTTTGGGACTAGGTCTTACGAGCAGTACTTC. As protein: CASSFGTRSYEQYF.

This CDR3 reads CASSQIPGLNEKLFF. CDR3 nucleotides: TGTGCCAGCTCTCAAATTCCGGGCCTTAATGAAAAACTGTTTTTT. This rearrangement joins TRBV18 to TRBJ1-4; D gene uncertain. V lost 6 bases to trimming and J lost 4 bases, with 15 bases between them. CDR1 and CDR2 (germline): KGHSH, LQKENI. CDR3 length: 15 residues.

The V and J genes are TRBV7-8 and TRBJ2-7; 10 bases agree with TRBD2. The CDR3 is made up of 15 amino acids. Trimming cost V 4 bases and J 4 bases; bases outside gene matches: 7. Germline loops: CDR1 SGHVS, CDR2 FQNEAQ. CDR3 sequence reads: CASSSLLAGVYEQYF. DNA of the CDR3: TGTGCCAGCAGCTCCCTCCTAGCGGGAGTATACGAGCAGTACTTC.

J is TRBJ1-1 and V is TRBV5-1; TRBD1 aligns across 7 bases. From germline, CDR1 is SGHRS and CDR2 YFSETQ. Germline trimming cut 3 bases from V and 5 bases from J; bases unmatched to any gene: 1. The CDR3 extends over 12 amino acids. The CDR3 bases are TGCGCCAGCAGCTCGGGACAGACTGAAGCTTTCTTT. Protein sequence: CASSSGQTEAFF.

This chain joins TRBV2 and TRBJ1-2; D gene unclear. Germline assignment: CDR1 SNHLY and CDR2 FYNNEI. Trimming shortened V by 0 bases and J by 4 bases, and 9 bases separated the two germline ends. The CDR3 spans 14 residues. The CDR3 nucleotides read TGTGCCAGCAGTGAAGCAGCCTTAATCTATGGCTACACCTTC. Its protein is CASSEAALIYGYTF.

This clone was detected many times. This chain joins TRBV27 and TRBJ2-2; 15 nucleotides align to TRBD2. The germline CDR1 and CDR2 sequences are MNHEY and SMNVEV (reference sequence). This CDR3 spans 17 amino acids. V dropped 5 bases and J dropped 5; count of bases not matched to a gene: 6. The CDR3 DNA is TGTGCCAGCAGTCCGGGACTAGCGGGAGGCTGGACCGGGGAGCTGTTTTTT. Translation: CASSPGLAGGWTGELFF.

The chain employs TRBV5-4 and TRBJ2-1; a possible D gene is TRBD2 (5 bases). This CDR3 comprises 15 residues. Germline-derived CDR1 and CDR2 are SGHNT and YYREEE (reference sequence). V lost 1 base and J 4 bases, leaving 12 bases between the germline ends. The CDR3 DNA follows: TGTGCCAGCAGCTTGTCCCCGGGAACTTACAATGAGCAGTTCTTC. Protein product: CASSLSPGTYNEQFF.

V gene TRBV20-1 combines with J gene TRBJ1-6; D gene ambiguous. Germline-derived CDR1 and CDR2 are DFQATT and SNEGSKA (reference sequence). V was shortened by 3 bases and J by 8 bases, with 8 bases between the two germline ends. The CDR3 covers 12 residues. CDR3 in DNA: TGCAGTGCTAGTCCCCCGGATTCACCCCTCCACTTT. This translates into CSASPPDSPLHF.

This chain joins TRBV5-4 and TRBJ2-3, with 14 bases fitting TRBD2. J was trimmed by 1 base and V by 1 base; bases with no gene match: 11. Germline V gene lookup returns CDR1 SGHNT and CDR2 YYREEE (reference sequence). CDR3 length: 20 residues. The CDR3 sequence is CASSLWAGTSGRGGTDTQYF. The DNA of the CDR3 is TGTGCCAGCAGCTTGTGGGCGGGGACTAGCGGGAGAGGAGGCACAGATACGCAGTATTTT.